This T cell receptor beta chain was sequenced for a study of technical replicates of blood from a few donors. V trimming: 3 bases; J trimming: 6 bases; junction bases outside the gene matches: 8. Per germline, CDR1 SGHTA and CDR2 FQGNSA. The CDR3 loop spans 14 amino acids. Data came from immunoSEQ multiplex PCR; TCRdb stores just in-frame clones and leaves some out. The table shows 85,000 or so clones, with 94% occurring only once. The source of this sequence is a human donor in good health. The chain carries TRBV7-2 and TRBJ2-7, with 7 bases identical to TRBD2. Sequencing was done on a sample of T cells isolated from PBMCs. The CDR3 here is CASSFARESIEQYF. The CDR3 DNA is TGTGCCAGCAGCTTTGCGCGGGAGAGCATCGAGCAGTACTTC.